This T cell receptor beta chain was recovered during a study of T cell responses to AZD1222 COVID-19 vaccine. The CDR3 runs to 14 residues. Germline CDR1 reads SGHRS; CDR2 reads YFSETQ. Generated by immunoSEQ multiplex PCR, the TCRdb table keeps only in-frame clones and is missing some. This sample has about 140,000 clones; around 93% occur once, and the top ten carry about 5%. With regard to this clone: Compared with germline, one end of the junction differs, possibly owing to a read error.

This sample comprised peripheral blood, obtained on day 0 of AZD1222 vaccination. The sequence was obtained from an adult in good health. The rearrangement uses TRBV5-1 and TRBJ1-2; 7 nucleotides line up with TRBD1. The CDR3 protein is CASSRLGDSGASAF. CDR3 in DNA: TGCGCCAGCAGCAGATTGGGGGACAGTGGGGCCTCAGCCTTC.